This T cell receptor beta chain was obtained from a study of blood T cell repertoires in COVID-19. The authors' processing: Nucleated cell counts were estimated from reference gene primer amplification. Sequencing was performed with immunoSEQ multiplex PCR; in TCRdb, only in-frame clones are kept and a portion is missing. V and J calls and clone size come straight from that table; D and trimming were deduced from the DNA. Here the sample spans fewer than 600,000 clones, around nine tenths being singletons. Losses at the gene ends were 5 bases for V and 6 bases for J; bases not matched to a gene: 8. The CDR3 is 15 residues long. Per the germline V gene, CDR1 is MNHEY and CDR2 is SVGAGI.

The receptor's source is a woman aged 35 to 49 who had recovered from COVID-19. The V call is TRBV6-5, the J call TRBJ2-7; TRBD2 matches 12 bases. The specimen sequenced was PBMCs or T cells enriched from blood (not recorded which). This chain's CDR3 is CASSKTTSGSAEQYF. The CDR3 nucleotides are TGTGCCAGCAGTAAAACGACTAGCGGGAGTGCCGAGCAGTACTTC.